Below, 32 T cell receptor beta chains from the same sample are listed, as sequenced in a study of T cell responses to AZD1222 COVID-19 vaccine. Libraries were prepared by immunoSEQ multiplex PCR; TCRdb keeps only in-frame clonotypes and omits some of them. The sample gives around 170,000 clones, approximately 91% of which show up once; more than 0.75% is in the top ten. Sequences were derived from peripheral blood, sampled on day 0 of AZD1222 vaccination. The source is an adult in good health.

The rearrangement links TRBV20-1 to TRBJ1-2; perhaps TRBD1 as D (5 bases). The length of the CDR3 is 12 residues. V lost 3 bases, J lost 4 bases, and 9 bases lay in between. Germline CDR1 and CDR2: DFQATT and SNEGSKA (reference sequence). CDR3 protein: CSASVRAYGYTF. In DNA form, the CDR3 reads TGCAGTGCTAGTGTCAGGGCCTATGGCTACACCTTC.

In regard to this clone: This sample also contains other DNA sequences that code for the same CDR3. The V call is TRBV12-3 or TRBV12-4, the J call TRBJ2-7; D gene ambiguous. Trimming left V 0 bases short and J 6 bases short, with 3 bases between. The CDR3 is 11 residues long. The CDR3 bases are TGTGCCAGCAGTTTAGCTGGCGAGCAGTACTTC. Residues: CASSLAGEQYF.

The chain carries TRBV19 and TRBJ1-1, with 11 bases aligning to TRBD1. Germline V gene sequence: CDR1 LNHDA, CDR2 SQIVND (reference sequence). The CDR3 sequence is 14 residues long. J lost 4 bases, V lost 5 bases, and 3 bases had no gene match. The CDR3 DNA sequence: TGTGCCAGTAGTCCCGGGACAGGGGGCACTGAAGCTTTCTTT. This translates into CASSPGTGGTEAFF.

Note on this clone: A read error may account for a junction end that differs from germline. This rearrangement joins TRBV7-9 to TRBJ2-5; D perhaps matches TRBD1 (5 bases). The CDR3 contains 15 residues. Germline CDR1 SEHNR, CDR2 FQNEAQ (reference sequence). The CDR3 sequence is CASSSPGHLQEIQYF. The CDR3 coding sequence is TGTGCCAGCAGCTCACCAGGACACCTCCAAGAGATCCAGTACTTC.

The rearrangement links TRBV10-3 to TRBJ1-2; a possible D gene is TRBD1 (6 bases). The V end was cut by 2 bases, the J end by 5 bases, with 15 bases between. The CDR3 is made up of 15 amino acids. The germline gives CDR1 ENHRY, CDR2 SYGVKD. CDR3 protein: CAISETRDTEYGYTF. The CDR3 DNA reads TGTGCCATCAGTGAGACCAGGGACACTGAATATGGCTACACCTTC.

In this sample, this clone turned up a few times. This chain uses TRBV27 with TRBJ2-1, with TRBD2 matching 8 bases. The CDR3 length is 14 residues. The junction had 3 bases not matched to a gene; V was cut back by 2 bases and J by 6 bases. CDR1 is MNHEY, CDR2 SMNVEV, per germline (reference sequence). The chain's CDR3 is CASSLVAGFNEQFF. Here the CDR3 DNA reads TGTGCCAGCAGTTTAGTAGCGGGGTTCAATGAGCAGTTCTTC.

V usage is TRBV19 and J usage is TRBJ2-1; 10 nucleotides match TRBD1. The V segment lost 3 bases and the J segment 10 bases; nucleotides outside the gene matches: 3. Per the germline V gene, CDR1 is LNHDA and CDR2 is SQIVND (reference sequence). The CDR3 has 13 amino acids. In nucleotides, the CDR3 is TGTGCCAGTAGTATCGGGACAGGGGTGGAGCAGTTCTTC. This codes for CASSIGTGVEQFF.

The V gene is TRBV3-1 (or the pseudogene TRBV3-2), the J gene TRBJ1-5; 9 bases are a match to TRBD1. Looked up from germline, CDR1 is LGHDT and CDR2 is YNNKEL (reference sequence). This CDR3 has 22 residues. The V gene end was trimmed by 1 base and the J gene end by 4 bases; junction bases not matched to a gene: 23. The CDR3 spells CASSQAAEAGETYRGQNQPQHF. Here the CDR3 DNA reads TGTGCCAGCAGCCAAGCCGCGGAGGCGGGGGAAACGTACAGGGGGCAAAATCAGCCCCAGCATTTT.

V gene TRBV5-6 combines with J gene TRBJ2-2; 14 bases fit TRBD2. The CDR3 runs to 16 residues. Per the germline V gene, CDR1 is SGHDT and CDR2 is YYEEEE. Germline trimming cut 4 bases from V and 3 bases from J; bases unmatched to any gene: 2. The CDR3: CASSVGLAGDTGELFF. For the CDR3, the DNA is TGTGCCAGCAGCGTGGGACTAGCGGGAGACACCGGGGAGCTGTTTTTT.

This chain joins TRBV9 and TRBJ2-5; tentatively, D is TRBD2 (5 bases). Germline V gene lookup returns CDR1 SGDLS and CDR2 YYNGEE. The germline V and J ends were trimmed by 0 bases and 5 bases, with 5 bases remaining between them. CDR3 length: 12 residues. The DNA of the CDR3 is TGTGCCAGCAGCGTAGGCGGGGAGACCCAGTACTTC. Amino acid sequence: CASSVGGETQYF.

The chain has TRBV27 and TRBJ1-1, with D hard to call. The CDR3 spans 15 residues. CDR1 is MNHEY, CDR2 SMNVEV, per germline (reference sequence). V lost 6 bases, J lost 5 bases, and 19 bases lay in between. This chain's CDR3 is CASRVISRSFTEAFF. In DNA form, the CDR3 reads TGTGCCAGCAGAGTAATCAGTCGAAGCTTTACTGAAGCTTTCTTT.

The chain employs TRBV21-1 and TRBJ2-1; the table assigns TRBD2, which was not confirmed against the DNA. TRBV21-1 is a pseudogene. The CDR3 length is 17 residues. CDR3 sequence (DNA): TGTGCCAGCAGCAATTATTTAGAGCGGGCGCCCACCGATGAGCAGTTCTTC. This codes for CASSNYLERAPTDEQFF.

The rearrangement uses TRBV7-2 and TRBJ2-1; D may be TRBD1 (6 bases). CDR3 length equals 14 residues. V was shortened by 2 bases and J by 5 bases, with 10 bases between the two germline ends. CDR1 and CDR2 (germline): SGHTA, FQGNSA. The CDR3: CASSLLGAHNEQFF. DNA for the CDR3: TGTGCCAGCAGCTTACTGGGGGCCCACAATGAGCAGTTCTTC.

CDR3 region: CASSLAFRTGTGEAGTDTQYF. DNA of the CDR3: TGTGCCAGCAGCTTAGCCTTCCGGACGGGAACCGGAGAAGCGGGCACAGATACGCAGTATTTT. The genes are TRBV7-2 and TRBJ2-3, with TRBD2 as a possible D gene (5 bases). This CDR3 is built from 21 residues. Germline V gene sequence: CDR1 SGHTA, CDR2 FQGNSA. Trimming cost V 0 bases and J 1 base, with 26 bases left between them.

The rearrangement links TRBV27 to TRBJ1-2, with a tentative D call TRBD1 (5 bases). Trimming took 8 bases from V and 2 from J, leaving 12 bases between them. The CDR3 is 13 amino acids. Per the germline V gene, CDR1 is MNHEY and CDR2 is SMNVEV (reference sequence). DNA for the CDR3: TGTGCCAGCGGCGGGAGGGGAAACTATGGCTACACCTTC. Protein: CASGGRGNYGYTF.

The gene calls are TRBV7-2 and TRBJ2-5; D unclear. Germline-derived CDR1 and CDR2 are SGHTA and FQGNSA. This CDR3 is built from 17 residues. Deletions cut 3 bases from V and 5 bases from J, with 22 bases between. This CDR3 is CASSFWPPPGVSETQYF. The DNA of the CDR3 is TGTGCCAGCAGCTTTTGGCCACCTCCGGGCGTCTCGGAGACCCAGTACTTC. Full variable domain (remainder filled in from reference TRBV7-2 and TRBJ2-5): GAGVSQSPSNKVTEKGKDVELRCDPISGHTALYWYRQSLGQGLEFLIYFQGNSAPDKSGLPSDRFSAERTGGSVSTLTIQRTQQEDSAVYLCASSFWPPPGVSETQYFGPGTRLLVL.

J is TRBJ2-5 and V is TRBV9; 7 bases line up with TRBD2. This CDR3 is built from 15 residues. Germline V gives CDR1 SGDLS, CDR2 YYNGEE. J lost 6 bases, V lost 4 bases, and 12 bases had no gene match. Here the CDR3 reads CASSPMGGEIQTQYF. The CDR3 DNA reads TGTGCCAGCAGCCCCATGGGGGGGGAGATCCAGACCCAGTACTTC.

This rearrangement joins TRBV3-1 (or the pseudogene TRBV3-2) to TRBJ2-5; D perhaps matches TRBD2 (7 bases). V was trimmed by 3 bases and J by 5 bases, leaving 19 bases between them. The CDR3 extends over 16 amino acids. Germline CDR1 reads LGHDT; CDR2 reads YNNKEL (reference sequence). The CDR3 DNA reads TGTGCCAGCAGCCATACCCTAGGGGGAGGGCCGGAGACCCAGTACTTC. Translation: CASSHTLGGGPETQYF.

The J gene is TRBJ2-5, the V gene TRBV27; the match to TRBD2 covers 10 bases. J was trimmed by 1 base and V by 1 base; bases with no gene match: 6. Germline assignment: CDR1 MNHEY and CDR2 SMNVEV (reference sequence). The CDR3 length is 17 residues. The DNA of the CDR3 is TGTGCCAGCAGTTTATGGTTAGCGGGAGGCTTCCAAGAGACCCAGTACTTC. The encoded protein is CASSLWLAGGFQETQYF.

The genes are TRBV28 and TRBJ2-5; D is unresolved. Per the germline V gene, CDR1 is MDHEN and CDR2 is SYDVKM. The CDR3 is 12 amino acids. The ends were cut back, 2 bases at V and 4 bases at J, with 5 bases in the middle. For the CDR3, the DNA is TGTGCCAGCAGTTTACTGAGAGAGACCCAGTACTTC. Translated: CASSLLRETQYF.

V usage is TRBV19 and J usage is TRBJ2-5; the D gene could be TRBD1 or TRBD2 (5 bases each). The CDR3 covers 13 residues. CDR1 is LNHDA and CDR2 is SQIVND in the germline V gene (reference sequence). The V gene lost 5 bases and the J gene lost 2 bases, with 9 bases spanning the gap. CDR3 sequence reads: CASSGTFQETQYF. In nucleotides, the CDR3 is TGTGCCAGTAGTGGGACCTTTCAAGAGACCCAGTACTTC.

This chain uses TRBV19 with TRBJ1-2, with 9 positions matching TRBD1. Germline V lookup: CDR1 LNHDA, CDR2 SQIVND (reference sequence). The V and J ends lost 4 bases and 4 bases, in that order; junction bases with no gene match: 4. This CDR3 region has 14 residues. The CDR3 DNA reads TGTGCCAGTAGTACGACAGGGGGTTCCTATGGCTACACCTTC. As protein: CASSTTGGSYGYTF.

The chain links TRBV9 to TRBJ2-1; 9 nucleotides align to TRBD1. V trimming: 3 bases; J trimming: 5 bases; junction bases outside the gene matches: 9. Germline assignment: CDR1 SGDLS and CDR2 YYNGEE. This CDR3 contains 16 residues. In DNA form, the CDR3 reads TGTGCCAGCAGCGCTAGAGGGACAGGGTCCCACAATGAGCAGTTCTTC. This sequence encodes CASSARGTGSHNEQFF.

J is TRBJ1-2 and V is TRBV6-5; weak D call: TRBD1 (5 bases). Trimming took 6 bases from V and 7 from J, leaving 15 bases between them. The CDR3 is 13 residues long. CDR1 is MNHEY and CDR2 is SVGAGI in the germline V gene. The CDR3 bases are TGTGCCAGCAGGGATACAGGCGCGGGTGGCTACACCTTC. This codes for CASRDTGAGGYTF.

As regards this clone: The junction departs from the called germline gene at one end, perhaps through a read error. The chain uses TRBV27 and TRBJ2-6; 7 nucleotides agree with TRBD1. In germline, CDR1 is MNHEY, CDR2 SMNVEV (reference sequence). The CDR3 is made up of 15 amino acids. CDR3 sequence: CASRWTGPGANVLTF. The CDR3 DNA is TGTGCCAGCCGCTGGACAGGACCTGGAGCCAACGTCCTGACTTTC.

The CDR3 reads CASSTLNTGELFF. The CDR3 DNA reads as TGTGCCAGTAGTACACTAAACACCGGGGAGCTGTTTTTT. The chain joins TRBV19 to TRBJ2-2; D is uncertain. Germline CDR1 and CDR2: LNHDA and SQIVND (reference sequence). The germline V and J ends were trimmed by 4 bases and 2 bases, with 5 bases remaining between them. The CDR3 has 13 amino acids. Combining the CDR3 with reference TRBV19 and TRBJ2-2 gives the whole variable domain DGGITQSPKYLFRKEGQNVTLSCEQNLNHDAMYWYRQDPGQGLRLIYYSQIVNDFQKGDIAEGYSVSREKKESFPLTVTSAQKNPTAFYLCASSTLNTGELFFGEGSRLTVL.

The sample holds one count of this clone. The rearrangement joins TRBV28 to TRBJ1-4; the D gene is possibly TRBD1 (5 bases). Germline V CDR1 and CDR2: MDHEN, SYDVKM. Trimming left V 1 base short and J 7 bases short, with 7 bases between. The CDR3 is 13 amino acids. The CDR3 spells CASSLSGAEKLFF. CDR3 DNA sequence: TGTGCCAGCAGTTTATCCGGGGCTGAAAAACTGTTTTTT.

The V gene is TRBV13, the J gene TRBJ2-2; TRBD2 might be the D (5 bases). Germline CDR1 PRHDT, CDR2 FYEKMQ (reference sequence). The V end lost 5 bases, the J end lost 4 bases, and 26 bases lay between the germline ends. CDR3 length: 19 residues. The CDR3 reads CASSPRPPSLVRSTGELFF. The CDR3 coding sequence is TGTGCCAGCAGCCCGCGGCCCCCCTCACTAGTGCGGAGCACCGGGGAGCTGTTTTTT. Full variable domain (outside the CDR3, taken from reference TRBV13 and TRBJ2-2): AAGVIQSPRHLIKEKRETATLKCYPIPRHDTVYWYQQGPGQDPQFLISFYEKMQSDKGSIPDRFSAQQFSDYHSELNMSSLELGDSALYFCASSPRPPSLVRSTGELFFGEGSRLTVL.

This chain joins TRBV9 and TRBJ2-7; D is perhaps TRBD1 or TRBD2 (5 bases each). The CDR3 is 14 amino acids. Between the trimmed V and J ends, which lost 4 bases and 0 bases, there was a span of 11 bases. Germline CDR1 reads SGDLS; CDR2 reads YYNGEE. This chain's CDR3 is CASSPGLASYEQYF. The CDR3 DNA reads TGTGCCAGCAGCCCGGGGCTAGCCTCCTACGAGCAGTACTTC.

The V and J genes are TRBV4-1 and TRBJ2-1; a possible D gene is TRBD1 (5 bases). There are 15 residues in the CDR3. Trimming took 0 bases from V and 2 from J, leaving 8 bases between them. Germline CDR1 MGHRA, CDR2 YSYEKL. The CDR3 loop is CASSQDRATYNEQFF. CDR3 in DNA: TGCGCCAGCAGCCAAGACAGGGCCACCTACAATGAGCAGTTCTTC.

The rearrangement joins TRBV6-2 or TRBV6-3 to TRBJ2-7; 7 bases line up with TRBD2. Germline V gene sequence: CDR1 MNHEY, CDR2 SVGEGT. The CDR3 consists of 14 residues. J gave up 0 bases and V 5 bases, and 4 bases lay outside the gene matches. The CDR3 spells CASSNRDYSYEQYF. CDR3 bases: TGTGCCAGCAGTAACCGGGACTACTCCTACGAGCAGTACTTC.

The rearrangement links TRBV2 to TRBJ2-1; TRBD2 aligns across 9 bases. Germline V gives CDR1 SNHLY, CDR2 FYNNEI. The CDR3 sequence is 15 residues long. V lost 6 bases to trimming and J lost 0 bases; unmatched junction nucleotides: 3. This CDR3 is CASRRGGSSYNEQFF. The DNA of the CDR3 is TGTGCCAGCAGGCGGGGGGGGAGCTCCTACAATGAGCAGTTCTTC.